The 11 T cell receptor beta chains listed next were all sequenced from one sample in a study of cytomegalovirus exposure and HLA in healthy donors. 13 Jbeta primers and 60 Vbeta primers were used for the PCR. Sequencing used immunoSEQ multiplex PCR; TCRdb keeps in-frame clones, though not all of them. This table has about 130,000 clones, roughly a tenth appearing once. Sequencing input: PBMCs. Source of these receptors: a woman aged 18-29 years in good health and CMV-seropositive.

This chain connects TRBV5-1 to TRBJ2-3; 11 bases fit TRBD2. Looked up from germline, CDR1 is SGHRS and CDR2 is YFSETQ. CDR3 length: 19 residues. V was clipped by 1 base and J by 2 bases; unmatched bases: 12. The DNA of the CDR3 is TGCGCCAGCAGCTTGAGGGCGTCCGGGACTAGCGGAAACACAGATACGCAGTATTTT. This codes for CASSLRASGTSGNTDTQYF.

Only a few counts were recorded for this clone. J is TRBJ2-7 and V is TRBV2, with no clear D. The CDR3 is made up of 13 amino acids. V lost 3 bases, J lost 2 bases, and 8 bases lay in between. Germline CDR1 reads SNHLY; CDR2 reads FYNNEI. CDR3 in DNA: TGTGCCAGCAGTGAGAGCCTAACCTACGAGCAGTACTTC. Its translation: CASSESLTYEQYF.

With respect to this clone: Likely a read error: the CDR3 ends without its conserved phenylalanine or tryptophan. The J gene is TRBJ2-2, the V gene TRBV7-9, with D possibly being TRBD2 (5 bases). V shed 3 bases and J shed 2 bases, with 10 bases lying between them. CDR1 is SEHNR, CDR2 FQNEAQ, per germline (reference sequence). The CDR3 is 15 amino acids. CDR3 bases: TGTGCCAGCAGCTTGGACTTCACCAACACCGGGGAGCTGTTTGTT. It specifies CASSLDFTNTGELFV.

This clone was counted only a few times. V gene TRBV27 combines with J gene TRBJ1-1; maybe TRBD1 (6 bases). CDR3 length equals 15 residues. The V and J ends lost 5 bases and 8 bases respectively, with 21 bases between them. Germline CDR1 and CDR2: MNHEY and SMNVEV (reference sequence). Here the CDR3 reads CASSERRGGFGEAFF. The CDR3 DNA is TGTGCCAGCAGTGAACGGAGGGGGGGGTTCGGGGAAGCTTTCTTT.

The chain employs TRBV5-5 and TRBJ1-5; the match to TRBD1 covers 7 bases. The length of the CDR3 is 17 residues. The V gene end was trimmed by 0 bases and the J gene end by 4 bases; junction bases not matched to a gene: 10. CDR1 SGHKS and CDR2 YYEKEE come from the germline V gene (reference sequence). The CDR3 sequence: CASSLDWDSSQNQPQHF. CDR3 sequence (DNA): TGTGCCAGCAGCTTGGATTGGGACAGCTCACAAAATCAGCCCCAGCATTTT.

The V and J genes are TRBV6-5 and TRBJ1-1; tentatively, D is TRBD1 (5 bases). The ends were cut back, 2 bases at V and 4 bases at J, with 14 bases in the middle. CDR3 length equals 15 residues. CDR1 is MNHEY and CDR2 is SVGAGI in the germline V gene. The CDR3, as DNA: TGTGCCAGCAGTTACGACGTTGGGGGGTTCACTGAAGCTTTCTTT. This translates into CASSYDVGGFTEAFF.

The genes are TRBV7-3 and TRBJ2-2; 8 nucleotides match TRBD2. V dropped 1 base and J dropped 6; count of bases not matched to a gene: 4. The CDR3 consists of 15 residues. Germline V gives CDR1 SGHTA, CDR2 FQGTGA. CDR3 region: CASSLIAGGSGELFF. CDR3 DNA: TGTGCCAGCAGCTTAATTGCGGGAGGATCCGGGGAGCTGTTTTTT. The full variable domain, with the rest looked up from reference TRBV7-3 and TRBJ2-2, is GAGVSQTPSNKVTEKGKYVELRCDPISGHTALYWYRQSLGQGPEFLIYFQGTGAADDSGLPNDRFFAVRPEGSVSTLKIQRTERGDSAVYLCASSLIAGGSGELFFGEGSRLTVL.

This CDR3 is CASSERDRDEQFF. CDR3 sequence (DNA): TGTGCCAGCAGTGAAAGGGACAGGGATGAGCAGTTCTTC. The V call is TRBV6-5, the J call TRBJ2-1; 9 bases align to TRBD1. The germline gives CDR1 MNHEY, CDR2 SVGAGI. There are 13 residues in the CDR3. Trimming cost V 5 bases and J 8 bases; bases outside gene matches: 4.

This rearrangement joins TRBV11-3 to TRBJ2-1; 7 bases line up with TRBD1. CDR3 length: 19 amino acids. Trimming cost V 6 bases and J 8 bases; bases outside gene matches: 25. Per germline, CDR1 SGHNT and CDR2 YENEEA. CDR3 sequence (DNA): TGTGCCAGCAGTTCCCGTACGTCTTCCGGGACAGCCTCGCGGGATGAGCAGTTCTTC. As protein: CASSSRTSSGTASRDEQFF.

This clone was observed once. The gene calls are TRBV27 and TRBJ2-7; 7 bases align to TRBD1. V lost 6 bases and J lost 4; bases outside the gene matches: 3. CDR1 MNHEY and CDR2 SMNVEV come from the germline V gene (reference sequence). The CDR3 totals 12 residues. Here the CDR3 DNA reads TGTGCCAGCAGGGGGGACAGATACGAGCAGTACTTC. As protein: CASRGDRYEQYF.

The chain recombines TRBV5-1 with TRBJ2-2; D is possibly TRBD2 (5 bases). This CDR3 is built from 15 residues. Germline V gives CDR1 SGHRS, CDR2 YFSETQ. Trimming pared 0 bases from V and 6 bases from J, leaving 12 bases between. CDR3: CASSLADSGPGELFF. In DNA, the CDR3 is TGCGCCAGCAGCTTGGCGGACTCCGGCCCCGGGGAGCTGTTTTTT.